The clone carrying this T cell receptor (beta chain) appeared once. These data originate in a study of T cell responses to AZD1222 COVID-19 vaccine. V shed 8 bases and J shed 7 bases, with 20 bases lying between them. Germline lookup yields CDR1 MDHEN and CDR2 SYDVKM. The CDR3 is 14 amino acids. Data came from immunoSEQ multiplex PCR; TCRdb stores just in-frame clones and leaves some out. The sample gives some 200,000 clones, about nine tenths of which show up once; roughly 0.98% is in the top ten. This sample comprised peripheral blood, obtained on day 0 of AZD1222 vaccination. This sequence was found in an adult in good health. The chain employs TRBV28 and TRBJ1-2; the D gene is possibly TRBD1 (6 bases). Here the CDR3 reads CASLKPGGAGGYTF. Here the CDR3 DNA reads TGTGCCAGCCTAAAGCCGGGGGGGGCAGGTGGCTACACCTTC.